This T cell receptor beta chain was obtained from a study of T cell responses to AZD1222 COVID-19 vaccine. Findings and limits, study-wide: There were mostly white British donors and more females than males, and clonal diversity was possibly underestimated. Variant regions that are unmutated are reportedly the target of nearly half of spike-specific TCRs.

CDR1 is MNHEY, CDR2 SVGEGT, per germline. The V gene end was trimmed by 4 bases and the J gene end by 6 bases; junction bases not matched to a gene: 4. CDR3 length equals 15 residues. Of note for this clone: Its antigen is undetermined.

Produced via immunoSEQ multiplex PCR; TCRdb's table is partial and in-frame only. In the table there are some 96,000 clones, roughly nine tenths of which are singletons. This sequence originates from an adult in good health. The V and J genes are TRBV6-2 or TRBV6-3 and TRBJ2-1, with 12 bases fitting TRBD2. Sequencing was performed on peripheral blood, taken on day 0 of AZD1222 vaccination. CDR3 residues: CASSSLAGGLNEQFF. Here the CDR3 DNA reads TGTGCCAGCAGTTCCCTAGCGGGGGGGCTCAATGAGCAGTTCTTC.